This T cell receptor (beta chain) was obtained from a study of tumor-infiltrating lymphocytes in primary liver carcinoma. Looking at the study overall: Spanning 30 to 69 years of age, the patients were men and women. The tumors ranged from about 4.2 to 10 cm across and fell within stage T1-T3 N0M0. Notes on the study in general: Pairs of tumor regions overlapped more than tumor-adjacent and tumor-blood pairs did.

CDR1 KGHSH and CDR2 LQKENI come from the germline V gene. CDR3 length: 14 amino acids. Production of TCR beta cDNA used approximately 0.55 ug total RNA together with a constant-region primer. Sequencing libraries for TCR beta derived from three nested multiplex PCR rounds that used slightly modified ARM-PCR. The first two PCR rounds used TRBV1-TRBV30 forward primers with a C-beta reverse primer, nine to ten cycles each. TCRdb analysed the multiplex PCR reads with MiXCR anew, one entry per CDR3 protein. The data contain approximately 92,000 distinct CDR3 sequences, almost 70% of them singletons. Co-extracted RNA and DNA came from roughly 20-30 mg of unsorted bulk tissue. As for this clonotype: Its antigen is unknown. The junction departs from the called germline gene at one end, perhaps through a read error.

The specimen sequenced was liver tumor tissue from sampling region 5. The subset denotes: tumor region T5, tumor centre. This chain links TRBV18 with TRBJ2-5, with D possibly being TRBD2 (5 bases). This clonotype originated in an older woman with primary liver carcinoma and hepatitis B virus infection. The CDR3 DNA reads TGTGCCAGCTCACCTTCACAGACTGGGGAGATCCAGTACTTC. Translated, it gives CASSPSQTGEIQYF.